This T cell receptor beta chain was sequenced in a study of T-cell reconstitution after alpha-beta-depleted transplantation in children. Researchers prepared the TCRbeta library using unique molecular identifiers, the study reports. Using its own MiXCR run on the PCR reads, TCRdb lists one record per CDR3 protein. This table holds about 240,000 distinct CDR3 sequences, about 12% found once. Germline V gives CDR1 SQVTM, CDR2 ANQGSEA. This CDR3 is 12 amino acids long. Between the trimmed V and J ends, which lost 7 bases and 3 bases, there was a span of 13 bases. This clonotype was seen many times. Sequencing used PBMCs from the stem cell graft donor, obtained from the stem cell graft. The rearrangement uses TRBV29-1 and TRBJ2-7, with D perhaps matching TRBD1 (6 bases). This TCR came from a human donor who donated a stem cell graft to a child with acute lymphoblastic leukemia. This chain's CDR3 is CSGADRSYEQYF. CDR3 sequence (DNA): TGCAGCGGCGCCGACAGGAGCTACGAGCAGTACTTC.